The 8 T cell receptor beta chains below were found in one sample sequenced in a study of blood T cell repertoires in COVID-19. This table comes from immunoSEQ multiplex PCR, and its TCRdb copy is limited to in-frame clones, with some not included. The data show some 380,000 clones, about 80% seen once. Specimen: peripheral blood. The receptors originated from a human donor with acute or convalescent COVID-19. The donor label of this sample is uncertain.

The genes are TRBV2 and TRBJ2-5; no definite D call. This CDR3 is 13 amino acids long. Per the germline V gene, CDR1 is SNHLY and CDR2 is FYNNEI. The V end lost 4 bases, the J end lost 4 bases, and 10 bases lay between the germline ends. CDR3 sequence reads: CASSGETLETQYF. CDR3 nucleotides: TGTGCCAGCAGTGGAGAAACCCTAGAGACCCAGTACTTC.

The genes are TRBV2 and TRBJ1-2; D is perhaps TRBD1 (5 bases). The germline V gene encodes CDR1 SNHLY and CDR2 FYNNEI. The germline V and J ends were trimmed by 3 bases and 7 bases, with 12 bases remaining between them. The CDR3 is 13 amino acids. CDR3: CASSDLGHGGYTF. Written as DNA, the CDR3 is TGTGCCAGCAGTGATTTGGGGCATGGTGGCTACACCTTC.

Of note for this clone: The same CDR3 can be traced to other DNA sequences in this sample. The chain employs TRBV7-8 and TRBJ1-5; D unresolved. CDR3 length: 13 residues. Between the trimmed V and J ends, which lost 1 base and 4 bases, there was a span of 5 bases. Germline V lookup: CDR1 SGHVS, CDR2 FQNEAQ. CDR3 bases: TGTGCCAGCAGCTTAGGTCGTAATCAGCCCCAGCATTTT. This gives the protein CASSLGRNQPQHF.

This sequence joins TRBV18 and TRBJ2-1; D uncertain. V lost 7 bases to trimming and J lost 0 bases, with 16 bases between them. Germline V gene data show CDR1 as KGHSH and CDR2 as LQKENI. CDR3 size: 16 residues. CDR3 region: CASYVHAASSYNEQFF. In DNA, the CDR3 is TGTGCCAGCTACGTTCACGCGGCAAGCTCCTACAATGAGCAGTTCTTC.

This chain connects TRBV7-9 to TRBJ1-1, with no clear D. The V end was cut by 4 bases, the J end by 2 bases, with 11 bases between. CDR1 is SEHNR, CDR2 FQNEAQ, per germline (reference sequence). CDR3 length equals 14 residues. DNA of the CDR3: TGTGCCAGCAGCTCAGAAACATTCAACACTGAAGCTTTCTTT. It encodes CASSSETFNTEAFF.

The chain carries TRBV19 and TRBJ1-5; TRBD1 matches 7 bases. The CDR3 extends over 15 amino acids. The germline V gene encodes CDR1 LNHDA and CDR2 SQIVND (reference sequence). V was pared by 3 bases and J by 4 bases, with 6 bases of the junction left unmatched. The CDR3 DNA follows: TGTGCCAGTAGTATTTTTTCAGGGGGAAATCAGCCCCAGCATTTT. Translating gives CASSIFSGGNQPQHF. The full variable domain, with the rest looked up from reference TRBV19 and TRBJ1-5, is DGGITQSPKYLFRKEGQNVTLSCEQNLNHDAMYWYRQDPGQGLRLIYYSQIVNDFQKGDIAEGYSVSREKKESFPLTVTSAQKNPTAFYLCASSIFSGGNQPQHFGDGTRLSIL.

The chain is built from TRBV5-6 and TRBJ1-4; 8 nucleotides agree with TRBD1. Germline CDR1 reads SGHDT; CDR2 reads YYEEEE. The CDR3 extends over 16 amino acids. With 2 bases clipped from V and 8 bases from J, the junction kept 11 bases outside the gene matches. The CDR3 protein is CASSLRTGIPYEKLFF. The CDR3 region has the DNA TGTGCCAGCAGCTTACGGACAGGGATCCCATACGAAAAACTGTTTTTT.

The CDR3 loop is CASKDPRGTHIGQYF. The CDR3 bases are TGTGCCAGCAAAGATCCCAGGGGGACCCATATCGGGCAGTACTTC. The genes are TRBV2 and TRBJ2-7; TRBD1 matches at 7 bases. This CDR3 has 15 amino acids. Germline CDR1 and CDR2: SNHLY and FYNNEI. J gave up 9 bases and V 7 bases, and 18 bases lay outside the gene matches.